The clone carrying this TCR beta chain ranks as medium-sized. The antigen remains unidentified. Germline V gene sequence: CDR1 MNHEY, CDR2 SMNVEV (reference sequence). This CDR3 is 13 amino acids long. The V end lost 3 bases, the J end lost 5 bases, and 8 bases lay between the germline ends. The data originate from a study of early T cells in non-severe SARS-CoV-2 infection. The wider study: From unsorted whole blood, bulk RNA was sequenced, and the chains remained unpaired. Study-level findings and limits: Anti-spike CD8 responses were favored by VDJdb matching, which missed private and CD4 specificities.

Individual cDNA molecules each received unique molecular identifiers attached to them. One entry per CDR3 protein results from TCRdb running MiXCR on the 5' RACE reads. The data show fewer than 75,000 distinct CDR3 sequences, 20% to 25% seen once. This receptor was taken from an adult who was a healthcare worker with PCR-confirmed SARS-CoV-2 infection or an uninfected control (not recorded which). This sample comprised whole blood, obtained at baseline. The genes are TRBV27 and TRBJ2-1; D is ambiguous. Here the CDR3 reads CASSLAANNEQFF. DNA of the CDR3: TGTGCCAGCAGTTTGGCCGCTAACAATGAGCAGTTCTTC.